Here is one TCR beta chain with its context. The CDR3 totals 14 residues. The germline gives CDR1 LNHDA, CDR2 SQIVND (reference sequence). V was shortened by 5 bases and J by 5 bases, with 13 bases between the two germline ends. As processed by the authors: Amplified reference gene primers provided the basis for estimating nucleated cell counts. Measured with immunoSEQ multiplex PCR; TCRdb has only the in-frame clones, and not every one. The V and J calls and the clone size are those of that table, but D and trimming were determined from the DNA. The sample holds about 160,000 clones, 87% seen once. This entry comes from a study of blood T cell repertoires in COVID-19. Study as a whole: COVID-19 samples, acute and convalescent, were from the United States, Italy and Spain. T cells, B-cell-depleted T cells, or PBMCs supplied cDNA or gDNA.

Sequences were obtained from peripheral blood. The TCR originated in an older woman with active or convalescent COVID-19. The chain employs TRBV19 and TRBJ1-3; the D gene is possibly TRBD1 (5 bases). This chain's CDR3 is CASSSGTYRNTIYF. CDR3 bases: TGTGCCAGTAGTTCAGGGACTTACCGAAACACCATATATTTT.